This T cell receptor beta chain was recorded in a study of CD8+ T cells in alopecia areata. Treatment here: oral pan-JAK inhibitor, 5-10 mg twice daily. cDNA prepared by RNA extraction and subsequent reverse transcription served as the template for sequencing. The method was immunoSEQ multiplex PCR; TCRdb's version includes in-frame clones alone and lacks a portion of them. This table has approximately 300,000 clones, 58% appearing once. Findings and limits, study-wide: Relative to normal scalp, lesional scalp, especially alopecia totalis/universalis, showed higher clonality. Many of the expanded lesional clones endured in scalp and blood while on tofacitinib.

Germline assignment: CDR1 GTSNPN and CDR2 SVGIG (reference sequence). The CDR3 contains 14 residues. J was trimmed by 12 bases and V by 3 bases; bases with no gene match: 11. As to this clone: Its matching antigen is unknown.

Sample: CD4+ T cells sorted from blood, taken at week 24, from a patient treated with tofacitinib. The chain has TRBV30 and TRBJ2-1; 10 bases agree with TRBD2. The clonotype was recovered from a human donor with alopecia areata. This CDR3 is CAWSPGLAGGWQFF. CDR3 bases: TGTGCCTGGAGCCCGGGGTTAGCGGGGGGCTGGCAGTTCTTC.